A selection of T cell receptor beta chains follows, all from one sample in a study of T cells in Graves' hyperthyroidism and ophthalmopathy. TCRdb re-called the multiplex PCR reads through MiXCR, storing one row per CDR3 protein. The table shows more than 350,000 distinct CDR3 sequences, with roughly 15% occurring only once. The sequencing sample was made of blood. The origin of the receptors is a woman in her sixties with Graves' ophthalmopathy. CDR3s include the opening cysteine and the closing phenylalanine or tryptophan. Fields, in order: J gene, D gene, clone size, V gene, CDR3 protein, CDR3 DNA. D genes are given only for firm matches. The size entry is marked missing in some rows and otherwise reads once, few, many or a size class.

J gene: TRBJ2-3; D gene: TRBD2; clone size: .; V gene: TRBV19; CDR3 protein: CASRASGGTDTQYF; CDR3 DNA: TGTGCCAGTAGGGCTAGCGGAGGCACAGATACGCAGTATTTT
J gene: TRBJ2-6; D gene: .; clone size: few; V gene: TRBV6-1; CDR3 protein: CASSPTRGGANVLTF; CDR3 DNA: TGTGCCAGCAGCCCTACTAGGGGTGGGGCCAACGTCCTGACTTTC
J gene: TRBJ1-6; D gene: TRBD1; clone size: once; V gene: TRBV6-4; CDR3 protein: CASSMDRGRSPLHF; CDR3 DNA: TGTGCCAGCAGTATGGACAGGGGTAGATCACCCCTCCACTTT
J gene: TRBJ1-1; D gene: .; clone size: many; V gene: TRBV6-6; CDR3 protein: CASSYSDRNTEAFF; CDR3 DNA: TGTGCCAGCAGTTACTCGGACAGAAACACTGAAGCTTTCTTT
J gene: TRBJ2-7; D gene: TRBD1; clone size: many; V gene: TRBV7-2; CDR3 protein: CASSQDRGPYEQYF; CDR3 DNA: TGTGCCAGCAGCCAGGACAGGGGCCCCTACGAGCAGTACTTC
J gene: TRBJ1-5; D gene: .; clone size: .; V gene: TRBV12-3/TRBV12-4; CDR3 protein: CASSEDSLAQHF; CDR3 DNA: TGTGCCAGCAGTGAGGACAGTCTGGCCCAGCATTTT
J gene: TRBJ1-1; D gene: .; clone size: .; V gene: TRBV5-4; CDR3 protein: CASSFNLPGTEAFF; CDR3 DNA: TGTGCCAGCAGCTTTAACCTTCCGGGCACTGAAGCTTTCTTT
J gene: TRBJ2-3; D gene: .; clone size: many; V gene: TRBV20-1; CDR3 protein: CSARDGVSGLYADTQYF; CDR3 DNA: TGCAGTGCTAGAGATGGCGTGTCGGGGTTATATGCAGATACGCAGTATTTT
J gene: TRBJ2-7; D gene: TRBD1; clone size: many; V gene: TRBV12-3/TRBV12-4; CDR3 protein: CASSDAPGQVYEQYF; CDR3 DNA: TGTGCCAGCAGCGACGCACCGGGACAGGTCTACGAGCAGTACTTC
J gene: TRBJ1-1; D gene: .; clone size: many; V gene: TRBV4-1; CDR3 protein: CASSRPFGRAEAFF; CDR3 DNA: TGCGCCAGCAGCCGACCATTCGGGCGCGCTGAAGCTTTCTTT
J gene: TRBJ2-3; D gene: TRBD1; clone size: many; V gene: TRBV6-1; CDR3 protein: CASRGQGVITDTQYF; CDR3 DNA: TGTGCCAGCAGGGGACAGGGGGTGATCACAGATACGCAGTATTTT